This T cell receptor beta chain was obtained from a study of human T cells and chemical hapten exposure. As to time point: patch test 1, 2 weeks after DPC sensitization. Treatment defined: therapeutic diphenylcyclopropenone sensitization with weekly scalp DPC. Those who donated were patients with alopecia, 18 to 70 years of age, and suitable for DPC. Whole-study results and caveats: PT1 expanded TCR counts and patch test score were linked, and their correlation was positive. TCRs above 1 in 1000 frequency did not change with DPC sensitization.

Separate cDNA molecules received unique molecular identifiers, which the library attached to them. Using its own MiXCR run on the RACE reads, TCRdb lists one record per CDR3 protein. Of 340,000 or so distinct CDR3 sequences in the sample, under 9% were seen once. Concerning this clonotype itself: The antigen remains unidentified.

Sequences were derived from whole blood, sampled in connection with sensitization to the hapten diphenylcyclopropenone (DPC). The clonotype was recovered from a woman aged 18-35 years with alopecia areata. Some clones in this sample may be carry-over from other donors' samples.

CDR3 in DNA: TGTGCCAGCAGTTTATCCCCAACACACACTGAAGCTTTCTTT. It yields the protein CASSLSPTHTEAFF. The V and J genes are TRBV27 and TRBJ1-1; D unclear. The CDR3 length is 14 residues. Between the trimmed V and J ends, which lost 0 bases and 3 bases, there was a span of 8 bases. Looked up from germline, CDR1 is MNHEY and CDR2 is SMNVEV (reference sequence).